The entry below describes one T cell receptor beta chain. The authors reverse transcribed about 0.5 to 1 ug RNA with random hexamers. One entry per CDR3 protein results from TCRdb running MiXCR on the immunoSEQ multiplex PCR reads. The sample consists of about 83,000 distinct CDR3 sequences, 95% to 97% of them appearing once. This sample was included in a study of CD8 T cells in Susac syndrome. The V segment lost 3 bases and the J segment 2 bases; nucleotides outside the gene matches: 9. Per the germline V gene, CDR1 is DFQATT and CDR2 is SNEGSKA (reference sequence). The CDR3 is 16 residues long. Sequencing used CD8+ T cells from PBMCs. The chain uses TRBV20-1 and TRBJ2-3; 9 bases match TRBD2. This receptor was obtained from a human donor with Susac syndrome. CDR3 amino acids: CSARDLAGPYTDTQYF. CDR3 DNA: TGCAGTGCTAGGGACCTAGCGGGGCCCTACACAGATACGCAGTATTTT.